This paragraph reports one T cell receptor (beta chain). The entry originates in a study of blood T cells in healthy people across ages. V shed 1 base and J shed 2 bases, with 9 bases lying between them. This CDR3 comprises 14 residues. Germline lookup yields CDR1 SGHAT and CDR2 FQNNGV. The sample, roughly 9.5 milliliters of peripheral blood, was drawn from each donor. Next came a second PCR, run for roughly 6 to 11 cycles, which used a sample-barcoded 5' primer along with a J-beta primer mix. TCRdb reprocessed the 5' RACE reads via MiXCR and lists one record per CDR3 protein. This table holds about 770,000 distinct CDR3 sequences, around 43% found once.

The rearrangement joins TRBV11-2 to TRBJ2-7; unclear D gene. The sample was blood. This TCR derives from a man aged 55 to 70 in good health. CDR3 residues: CASSLARGAYEQYF. CDR3 DNA sequence: TGTGCCAGCAGCTTAGCCCGAGGTGCCTACGAGCAGTACTTC.